This is a list of T cell receptor beta chains from one sample in a study of shared clonotypes between healthy human individuals. The data were produced by immunoSEQ multiplex PCR, yet TCRdb's version contains in-frame clones alone and is incomplete. The sample includes roughly 2.1 million clones, about 92% of them seen just once. The sample consisted of naive CD8+ T cells from PBMCs. Receptors originate from a man between 18 and 29 years old in good health. Some clones in this sample may be carry-over from other donors' samples. CDR3s include the opening cysteine and the closing phenylalanine or tryptophan. D genes are given only for firm matches. Clone size is stated in some rows and not others, as once, few, many or a class when expanded.

cdr3_aa: CASSRAGGSSYEQYF
cdr3_nt: TGTGCCAGCAGTAGGGCGGGAGGGAGCTCCTACGAGCAGTACTTC
v_call: TRBV9
j_call: TRBJ2-7
clone_size: NA
d_call: TRBD2

cdr3_aa: CASSYSGAGADEQFF
cdr3_nt: TGTGCCAGCAGTTACTCGGGAGCGGGAGCTGATGAGCAGTTCTTC
v_call: TRBV6-5
j_call: TRBJ2-1
clone_size: NA
d_call: TRBD2

cdr3_aa: CASSLGGGLTYEQYF
cdr3_nt: TGTGCCAGCAGCTTAGGCGGGGGACTTACTTACGAGCAGTACTTC
v_call: TRBV11-2
j_call: TRBJ2-7
clone_size: NA
d_call: TRBD2

cdr3_aa: CASSLQGPTEAFF
cdr3_nt: TGTGCCAGCAGTTTGCAGGGCCCCACTGAAGCTTTCTTT
v_call: TRBV25-1
j_call: TRBJ1-1
clone_size: NA
d_call: NA

cdr3_aa: CASSLNLAHYGYTF
cdr3_nt: TGTGCCAGCAGTTTAAATCTGGCCCACTATGGCTACACCTTC
v_call: TRBV27
j_call: TRBJ1-2
clone_size: NA
d_call: NA

cdr3_aa: CASSTDSLSYEQYF
cdr3_nt: TGTGCCAGCAGCACCGACAGCCTCTCCTACGAGCAGTACTTC
v_call: TRBV5-6
j_call: TRBJ2-7
clone_size: NA
d_call: NA

cdr3_aa: CASSRLLSGSETQYF
cdr3_nt: TGCGCCAGCAGCCGCCTTCTTAGCGGGAGCGAGACCCAGTACTTC
v_call: TRBV4-3
j_call: TRBJ2-5
clone_size: NA
d_call: TRBD2

cdr3_aa: CASRGPTGGYTF
cdr3_nt: TGTGCCAGCCGAGGACCAACAGGGGGCTACACCTTC
v_call: TRBV14
j_call: TRBJ1-2
clone_size: once
d_call: NA

cdr3_aa: CASSYPDRTSYEQYF
cdr3_nt: TGTGCCAGCAGCTATCCGGACAGGACGTCCTACGAGCAGTACTTC
v_call: TRBV5-6
j_call: TRBJ2-7
clone_size: once
d_call: TRBD1

cdr3_aa: CASSLLAGGVDIQYF
cdr3_nt: TGTGCCAGCAGCTTACTAGCGGGAGGCGTCGACATTCAGTACTTC
v_call: TRBV7-9
j_call: TRBJ2-4
clone_size: once
d_call: TRBD2

cdr3_aa: CASSLGPRRNTEAFF
cdr3_nt: TGTGCCAGCAGCCTGGGGCCCCGGAGGAACACTGAAGCTTTCTTT
v_call: TRBV7-9
j_call: TRBJ1-1
clone_size: NA
d_call: NA

cdr3_aa: CASSLDNQPQHF
cdr3_nt: TGTGCCAGCAGCTTAGATAATCAGCCCCAGCATTTT
v_call: TRBV7-9
j_call: TRBJ1-5
clone_size: few
d_call: NA

cdr3_aa: CASSAEQETQYF
cdr3_nt: TGTGCCAGCAGCGCAGAACAAGAGACCCAGTACTTC
v_call: TRBV7-9
j_call: TRBJ2-5
clone_size: NA
d_call: NA

cdr3_aa: CASSISGSSYNEQFF
cdr3_nt: TGTGCCAGCAGCATTAGCGGTAGCTCCTACAATGAGCAGTTCTTC
v_call: TRBV7-8
j_call: TRBJ2-1
clone_size: NA
d_call: NA

cdr3_aa: CASSLVAGGLEHYEQYF
cdr3_nt: TGTGCCAGCAGCTTAGTGGCGGGAGGACTAGAACACTACGAGCAGTACTTC
v_call: TRBV7-9
j_call: TRBJ2-7
clone_size: once
d_call: TRBD2

cdr3_aa: CASITGALRTDTQYF
cdr3_nt: TGTGCCAGCATCACCGGGGCCCTTCGCACAGATACGCAGTATTTT
v_call: TRBV21-1
j_call: TRBJ2-3
clone_size: NA
d_call: NA

cdr3_aa: CASSFRVAGGVEGHEQFF
cdr3_nt: TGTGCCAGCAGTTTTCGTGTGGCAGGGGGCGTAGAGGGCCATGAGCAGTTCTTC
v_call: TRBV27
j_call: TRBJ2-1
clone_size: NA
d_call: TRBD1